The 31 T cell receptor beta chains given below trace back to one sample, sequenced in a study of shared clonotypes between healthy human individuals. Profiling relied on immunoSEQ multiplex PCR, and the TCRdb table lists in-frame clones only, not all of them. The table has roughly 1.4 million clones, around 98.5% seen once. The specimen was naive CD4+ T cells sorted from blood. Documented subset: CD45RA+ positively selected. The receptors shown here come from a young man in good health.

This chain uses TRBV7-6 with TRBJ2-6; D might be TRBD1 or TRBD2, each matching 5 bases. V was shortened by 1 base and J by 0 bases, with 10 bases between the two germline ends. The CDR3 consists of 17 residues. The V gene's germline CDR1 is SGHVS and CDR2 FNYEAQ. The CDR3 nucleotides are TGTGCCAGCAGCTTAGTAGGGGACGGCTCTGGGGCCAACGTCCTGACTTTC. Protein: CASSLVGDGSGANVLTF.

The chain has TRBV7-8 and TRBJ2-1; 10 nucleotides match TRBD2. Looked up from germline, CDR1 is SGHVS and CDR2 is FQNEAQ. V gave up 7 bases and J gave up 2 bases; unmatched junction bases: 5. The CDR3 extends over 15 amino acids. CDR3 sequence: CASKPLAGAYNEQFF. The CDR3 DNA reads as TGTGCCAGCAAACCGCTAGCGGGAGCCTACAATGAGCAGTTCTTC.

This clone was seen only once. The chain carries TRBV7-8 and TRBJ2-1, with 8 nucleotides matching TRBD2. The CDR3 spans 16 residues. The germline V gene has CDR1 SGHVS and CDR2 FQNEAQ. Unmatched junction bases numbered 13, after V lost 4 bases and J lost 8 bases. CDR3 DNA: TGTGCCAGCAGCTCCAGCCCGGGAGGGCCGTTGGATGAGCAGTTCTTC. It codes for CASSSSPGGPLDEQFF. The full variable domain, rest sourced from reference TRBV7-8 and TRBJ2-1, is GAGVSQSPRYKVAKRGQDVALRCDPISGHVSLFWYQQALGQGPEFLTYFQNEAQLDKSGLPSDRFFAERPEGSVSTLKIQRTQQEDSAVYLCASSSSPGGPLDEQFFGPGTRLTVL.

The chain links TRBV12-5 to TRBJ1-5; 7 positions match TRBD1. CDR3 length: 17 amino acids. The germline V gene has CDR1 LGHNT and CDR2 FRNRAP. The J segment lost 9 bases and the V segment lost 6 bases, leaving 20 bases of the junction unmatched. CDR3 sequence: CASGGLMAGGTNGPQHF. For the CDR3, the DNA is TGTGCTAGTGGCGGTCTAATGGCAGGGGGGACAAATGGGCCCCAGCATTTT.

Turning to this clone: This sample also contains other DNA sequences that code for the same CDR3. The J gene is TRBJ2-3, the V gene TRBV18; 13 bases match TRBD2. With V trimmed by 6 bases and J by 6 bases, 6 bases remained unmatched. This CDR3 is 15 amino acids long. Germline V CDR1 and CDR2: KGHSH, LQKENI. In DNA form, the CDR3 reads TGTGCCAGCTCCCCAGAACTAGCGGGAGGGGATACGCAGTATTTT. Its translation: CASSPELAGGDTQYF.

The rearrangement uses TRBV27 and TRBJ2-2, with D unresolved. V shed 1 base and J shed 5 bases, with 5 bases lying between them. Germline-derived CDR1 and CDR2 are MNHEY and SMNVEV (reference sequence). The CDR3 runs 13 residues. The CDR3 DNA reads TGTGCCAGCAGTTTATTGCAGACCGGGGAGCTGTTTTTT. Protein sequence: CASSLLQTGELFF.

V and J are TRBV11-1 and TRBJ2-7, with TRBD1 identical over 7 bases. CDR3 length: 14 residues. Germline V gives CDR1 SGHAT, CDR2 FQDESV (reference sequence). V shed 3 bases and J 2 bases; nucleotides not matched to a gene: 4. The CDR3: CASSFDRDTYEQYF. The CDR3 DNA reads TGTGCCAGCAGCTTCGACAGGGATACCTACGAGCAGTACTTC.

V gene TRBV5-8 combines with J gene TRBJ2-5; D remains ambiguous. The CDR3 extends over 14 amino acids. Per germline, CDR1 SGHTS and CDR2 YDEGEE. V lost 1 base to trimming and J lost 7 bases, with 14 bases between them. CDR3 region: CASSLWQRDGTQYF. CDR3 bases: TGTGCCAGCAGCTTGTGGCAGCGAGATGGGACCCAGTACTTC.

The chain uses TRBV11-3 and TRBJ2-2, with 11 bases identical to TRBD2. Germline CDR1 SGHNT, CDR2 YENEEA. V shed 5 bases, J shed 6 bases, and the junction held 5 bases outside the gene matches. This CDR3 is built from 15 residues. The DNA of the CDR3 is TGTGCCAGCAGCACCTGGACTAGCGGGCCCGGGGAGCTGTTTTTT. Its translation is CASSTWTSGPGELFF.

The V and J genes are TRBV13 and TRBJ1-1; D possibly corresponds to TRBD1 (6 bases). The CDR3 runs to 14 residues. V was cut by 4 bases and J by 7 bases, with 16 bases left in between. The germline V gene encodes CDR1 PRHDT and CDR2 FYEKMQ (reference sequence). The CDR3: CASSSPRGSGEAFF. CDR3 bases: TGTGCCAGCAGCTCCCCCAGGGGATCAGGTGAAGCTTTCTTT.

This sequence joins TRBV18 and TRBJ2-2; 7 bases fit TRBD2. J was trimmed by 3 bases and V by 3 bases; bases with no gene match: 4. Germline V gene sequence: CDR1 KGHSH, CDR2 LQKENI. The CDR3 loop spans 15 amino acids. CDR3: CASSPPGGYTGELFF. The CDR3 DNA reads TGTGCCAGCTCACCGCCGGGGGGTTACACCGGGGAGCTGTTTTTT.

The chain links TRBV5-1 to TRBJ2-2; D gene unclear. Germline CDR1 and CDR2: SGHRS and YFSETQ. V lost 4 bases and J lost 3, with 7 bases in between. The length of the CDR3 is 13 residues. The CDR3 loop reads CASSIGHTGELFF. For the CDR3, the DNA is TGCGCCAGCAGCATTGGACACACCGGGGAGCTGTTTTTT.

The chain links TRBV7-9 to TRBJ2-1; D not certain. The CDR3 spans 13 residues. The germline V gene has CDR1 SEHNR and CDR2 FQNEAQ (reference sequence). Trimming left V 4 bases short and J 9 bases short, with 13 bases between. This CDR3 is CASSSSASTEQFF. The CDR3, as DNA: TGTGCCAGCAGCTCAAGTGCCTCAACTGAGCAGTTCTTC.

This clone came up once. The V gene is TRBV2, the J gene TRBJ2-5; 7 bases line up with TRBD1. The V and J ends lost 4 bases and 0 bases, in that order; junction bases with no gene match: 5. Germline V gene lookup returns CDR1 SNHLY and CDR2 FYNNEI. The CDR3 has 15 amino acids. The CDR3 loop reads CASSARTGDQETQYF. CDR3 DNA: TGTGCCAGCAGTGCGAGAACAGGGGACCAAGAGACCCAGTACTTC.

As regards this clone: Other DNA variants within this sample encode the same CDR3. The chain is built from TRBV7-6 and TRBJ2-1, with D unclear. This CDR3 comprises 13 residues. Germline CDR1 is SGHVS and CDR2 is FNYEAQ. V lost 5 bases and J 1 base, leaving 6 bases between the germline ends. The CDR3 nucleotides read TGTGCCAGCAGCCTCATTTCCTACAATGAGCAGTTCTTC. Residues: CASSLISYNEQFF. The variable domain in full, completed from reference TRBV7-6 and TRBJ2-1, reads GAGVSQSPRYKVTKRGQDVALRCDPISGHVSLYWYRQALGQGPEFLTYFNYEAQQDKSGLPNDRFSAERPEGSISTLTIQRTEQRDSAMYRCASSLISYNEQFFGPGTRLTVL.

V and J are TRBV7-2 and TRBJ2-3, with D unresolved. This CDR3 spans 14 amino acids. The ends were cut back, 5 bases at V and 2 bases at J, with 11 bases in the middle. Germline V CDR1 and CDR2: SGHTA, FQGNSA. CDR3 nucleotide sequence: TGTGCCAGCAGCCGCCAGGCCTTCACAGATACGCAGTATTTT. Amino acids: CASSRQAFTDTQYF.

This clone was counted once. V gene TRBV30 combines with J gene TRBJ2-7; 8 positions agree with TRBD2. The CDR3 spans 15 residues. Germline-derived CDR1 and CDR2 are GTSNPN and SVGIG (reference sequence). The CDR3 nucleotides are TGTGTCCTACGTCACGCGGGAGGCGCCTCCTACGAGCAGTACTTC. Residues: CVLRHAGGASYEQYF.

The CDR3 loop is CSVILAGVVETQYF. CDR3 DNA sequence: TGCAGCGTTATTCTAGCGGGAGTGGTAGAGACCCAGTACTTC. The rearrangement links TRBV29-1 to TRBJ2-5; 10 bases match TRBD2. The CDR3 spans 14 residues. CDR1 SQVTM and CDR2 ANQGSEA come from the germline V gene. The J segment lost 4 bases and the V segment lost 5 bases, leaving 7 bases of the junction unmatched.

The chain carries TRBV28 and TRBJ2-6; D possibly uses TRBD1 or TRBD2 (5 bases each). The germline CDR1 and CDR2 sequences are MDHEN and SYDVKM. The CDR3 has 16 amino acids. Between the trimmed V and J ends, which lost 6 bases and 0 bases, there was a span of 12 bases. The CDR3 loop is CASRVPGSSGANVLTF. The CDR3 nucleotides are TGTGCCAGCAGGGTACCAGGGAGCTCTGGGGCCAACGTCCTGACTTTC.

The chain joins TRBV29-1 to TRBJ2-7; 11 bases agree with TRBD1. The CDR3 is made up of 15 amino acids. Germline-derived CDR1 and CDR2 are SQVTM and ANQGSEA. V lost 4 bases and J lost 4; bases outside the gene matches: 9. The DNA for the CDR3 is TGCAGCGTTGTTAGCTTCGGACAGGGGGCTTACGAGCAGTACTTC. Translating it yields CSVVSFGQGAYEQYF.

The genes are TRBV29-1 and TRBJ1-3; D unclear. The germline V gene encodes CDR1 SQVTM and CDR2 ANQGSEA. Trimming stripped 4 bases from V and 7 bases from J, with 11 bases between. This CDR3 has 12 residues. The CDR3: CSVGLIGNTIYF. DNA of the CDR3: TGCAGCGTTGGTTTGATTGGGAACACCATATATTTT.

The chain couples TRBV5-1 to TRBJ2-7; 7 nucleotides match TRBD1. Germline V gene lookup returns CDR1 SGHRS and CDR2 YFSETQ. Unmatched junction bases numbered 3, after V lost 2 bases and J lost 4 bases. The CDR3 length is 13 residues. CDR3 sequence: CASSFTQGYEQYF. In DNA, the CDR3 is TGCGCCAGCAGCTTTACACAGGGGTACGAGCAGTACTTC.

The chain joins TRBV18 to TRBJ1-5; D ambiguous. The CDR3 loop spans 15 amino acids. From germline, CDR1 is KGHSH and CDR2 LQKENI. Trimming left V 9 bases short and J 1 base short, with 16 bases between. CDR3 loop: CASGLGTESNQPQHF. The CDR3 DNA reads as TGTGCCAGTGGCTTGGGTACGGAGAGCAATCAGCCCCAGCATTTT. Variable domain in full (rest from reference TRBV18 and TRBJ1-5): NAGVMQNPRHLVRRRGQEARLRCSPMKGHSHVYWYRQLPEEGLKFMVYLQKENIIDESGMPKERFSAEFPKEGPSILRIQQVVRGDSAAYFCASGLGTESNQPQHFGDGTRLSIL.

The chain joins TRBV10-3 to TRBJ1-2; weak D call: TRBD1 (5 bases). There are 13 residues in the CDR3. The V gene's germline CDR1 is ENHRY and CDR2 SYGVKD. Trimming took 4 bases from V and 4 from J, leaving 10 bases between them. This CDR3 is CAISVGTSYGYTF. CDR3 coding DNA: TGTGCCATCAGTGTGGGGACTTCCTATGGCTACACCTTC.

V gene TRBV30 combines with J gene TRBJ1-1; D not resolved. This CDR3 spans 10 amino acids. Between the trimmed V and J ends, which lost 6 bases and 5 bases, there was a span of 7 bases. Germline-derived CDR1 and CDR2 are GTSNPN and SVGIG (reference sequence). The CDR3 bases are TGTGCCTGCCTGCAAACTGAAGCTTTCTTT. Protein product: CACLQTEAFF.

This chain connects TRBV18 to TRBJ1-4, with D possibly TRBD1 on 5 matching bases. The CDR3 length is 13 residues. Germline CDR1 reads KGHSH; CDR2 reads LQKENI. The V end lost 8 bases, the J end lost 0 bases, and 7 bases lay between the germline ends. The CDR3 reads CASRGTTNEKLFF. The CDR3 coding sequence is TGTGCCAGCCGGGGGACAACTAATGAAAAACTGTTTTTT.

The chain links TRBV10-2 to TRBJ2-3; 7 nucleotides agree with TRBD2. With V trimmed by 6 bases and J by 1 base, 13 bases remained unmatched. The CDR3 spans 17 residues. Germline CDR1 and CDR2: WSHSY and SAAADI. CDR3 sequence (DNA): TGCGCCAGCAGAAGGGGCGGGAGAACGGGCCGCACAGATACGCAGTATTTT. Translated: CASRRGGRTGRTDTQYF.

V and J are TRBV11-3 and TRBJ2-1; D is undetermined. Germline V CDR1 and CDR2: SGHNT, YENEEA. CDR3 length: 16 amino acids. The V end was cut by 5 bases, the J end by 0 bases, with 14 bases between. The CDR3 nucleotides are TGTGCCAGCAGCCCCGGTCGTGGGGTCTCCTACAATGAGCAGTTCTTC. It encodes CASSPGRGVSYNEQFF.

The chain is built from TRBV29-1 and TRBJ2-2; D is possibly TRBD2 (6 bases). Germline CDR1 SQVTM, CDR2 ANQGSEA. The CDR3 runs 12 residues. Between the trimmed V and J ends, which lost 5 bases and 7 bases, there was a span of 11 bases. Here the CDR3 DNA reads TGCAGCGTTTGGGGGGATGGCGGGGAGCTGTTTTTT. It codes for CSVWGDGGELFF.

This rearrangement joins TRBV2 to TRBJ2-2, with D unclear. Germline V gives CDR1 SNHLY, CDR2 FYNNEI. This CDR3 comprises 13 residues. Between the trimmed V and J ends, which lost 7 bases and 5 bases, there was a span of 11 bases. CDR3 bases: TGTGCCAGCAAGAACTTCATGACCGGGGAGCTGTTTTTT. Its translation: CASKNFMTGELFF.

V usage is TRBV5-5 and J usage is TRBJ2-5; 7 bases line up with TRBD1. The V segment lost 1 base and the J segment 2 bases; nucleotides outside the gene matches: 5. The CDR3 consists of 15 residues. Looked up from germline, CDR1 is SGHKS and CDR2 is YYEKEE (reference sequence). The CDR3 sequence: CASSLWHRGQETQYF. In DNA form, the CDR3 reads TGTGCCAGCAGCTTGTGGCACAGGGGACAAGAGACCCAGTACTTC.